The 30 T cell receptor beta chains listed next were all sequenced from one sample in a study of shared clonotypes between healthy human individuals. Sequencing was performed with immunoSEQ multiplex PCR; in TCRdb, only in-frame clones are kept and a portion is missing. The sample has about 2.3 million clones; around 92% are singletons. Sequenced: naive CD4+ T cells from PBMCs. Subset: CD45RA+ positively selected. The receptors stem from a man in his late teens or twenties in good health. Some clones in this sample may be carry-over from other donors' samples.

The chain couples TRBV25-1 to TRBJ2-7; TRBD1 matches 8 bases. Per germline, CDR1 MGHDK and CDR2 SYGVNS. The V gene end was trimmed by 9 bases and the J gene end by 7 bases; junction bases not matched to a gene: 11. The CDR3 has 13 amino acids. The CDR3 spells CASTGQGVSEQYF. In DNA form, the CDR3 reads TGTGCCAGTACTGGACAGGGAGTTTCGGAGCAGTACTTC.

J is TRBJ1-4 and V is TRBV28; 7 nucleotides match TRBD1. Germline CDR1 is MDHEN and CDR2 is SYDVKM. The CDR3 spans 15 residues. The V and J ends lost 4 bases and 5 bases, in that order; junction bases with no gene match: 7. The CDR3 loop is CASSSPAGGNEKLFF. For the CDR3, the DNA is TGTGCCAGCAGTTCCCCGGCAGGGGGAAATGAAAAACTGTTTTTT.

This clone was seen once. The chain has TRBV9 and TRBJ2-6, with a possible D match to TRBD1 (6 bases). This CDR3 comprises 18 residues. The germline V gene encodes CDR1 SGDLS and CDR2 YYNGEE. The V end lost 3 bases, the J end lost 1 base, and 17 bases lay between the germline ends. The CDR3 region has the DNA TGTGCCAGCAGCGGAAGACAGGAATTTAGGTCTGGGGCCAACGTCCTGACTTTC. Its translation is CASSGRQEFRSGANVLTF.

The gene calls are TRBV4-2 and TRBJ2-7; 7 nucleotides line up with TRBD1. The V gene's germline CDR1 is LGHNA and CDR2 YNFKEQ. The junction had 8 bases not matched to a gene; V was cut back by 5 bases and J by 1 base. CDR3 length: 15 residues. The CDR3 coding sequence is TGTGCCAGCAGCACCGGACAGGTACCTTCCTACGAGCAGTACTTC. Translation gives CASSTGQVPSYEQYF.

The chain links TRBV5-4 to TRBJ2-1; 9 bases align to TRBD1. CDR1 and CDR2 from the germline V gene are SGHNT and YYREEE (reference sequence). With 4 bases clipped from V and 0 bases from J, the junction kept 5 bases outside the gene matches. This CDR3 contains 16 residues. In DNA form, the CDR3 reads TGTGCCAGCAGCCCCCGGGACAGGGACTCCTACAATGAGCAGTTCTTC. It codes for CASSPRDRDSYNEQFF.

This chain uses TRBV27 with TRBJ2-7; a weak D match, TRBD1 (6 bases). V lost 5 bases and J lost 3, with 14 bases in between. The CDR3 covers 14 residues. Per the germline V gene, CDR1 is MNHEY and CDR2 is SMNVEV (reference sequence). CDR3 residues: CASSPPQGFYEQYF. Written as DNA, the CDR3 is TGTGCCAGCAGTCCCCCACAGGGTTTCTACGAGCAGTACTTC.

This chain uses TRBV2 with TRBJ1-6, with D possibly TRBD1 on 6 matching bases. The ends were cut back, 7 bases at V and 10 bases at J, with 20 bases in the middle. CDR1 is SNHLY, CDR2 FYNNEI, per germline. The CDR3 is 15 residues long. DNA of the CDR3: TGTGCCAGCAAAAGAGGTGGGGGGGCCTACTCACCCCTCCACTTT. This translates into CASKRGGGAYSPLHF.

V gene TRBV30 combines with J gene TRBJ2-3; 15 bases match TRBD2. Germline CDR1 reads GTSNPN; CDR2 reads SVGIG (reference sequence). The CDR3 covers 15 residues. V lost 3 bases to trimming and J lost 4 bases; unmatched junction nucleotides: 2. The CDR3 reads CAWRRTSGRADTQYF. The CDR3 region has the DNA TGTGCCTGGAGGCGGACTAGCGGGAGGGCAGATACGCAGTATTTT.

This clone was seen once. The chain has TRBV4-1 and TRBJ2-1; no clear D gene. The CDR3 spans 16 residues. Germline CDR1 MGHRA, CDR2 YSYEKL. V gave up 1 base and J gave up 8 bases, with 18 bases separating them. The CDR3 DNA follows: TGCGCCAGCAGCCAAGCCCTTGGGGTCGAGAAGGATGAGCAGTTCTTC. Its translation: CASSQALGVEKDEQFF.

Comments on this clone: Within the sample, other DNA sequences also encode this same CDR3. The chain joins TRBV5-1 to TRBJ1-2; D is unclear. The CDR3 consists of 14 residues. Germline V gene lookup returns CDR1 SGHRS and CDR2 YFSETQ. The V end lost 0 bases, the J end lost 0 bases, and 6 bases lay between the germline ends. CDR3 amino acids: CASSLGTANYGYTF. For the CDR3, the DNA is TGCGCCAGCAGCTTGGGGACGGCTAACTATGGCTACACCTTC.

The chain employs TRBV11-3 and TRBJ2-1, with D perhaps given as TRBD1 or TRBD2 (7 bases each). Trimming removed 2 bases from V and 8 bases from J, with 22 bases in between. Germline CDR1 reads SGHNT; CDR2 reads YENEEA. The CDR3 runs 17 residues. Here the CDR3 reads CASSLKGAGGIMYEQFF. DNA for the CDR3: TGTGCCAGCAGCTTAAAGGGGGCCGGGGGGATAATGTATGAGCAGTTCTTC.

The J gene is TRBJ2-3, the V gene TRBV5-1; D is undetermined. V dropped 0 bases and J dropped 4 bases, with 6 bases sitting between them. CDR3 length: 13 amino acids. The germline gives CDR1 SGHRS, CDR2 YFSETQ. This chain's CDR3 is CASSLAASDTQYF. CDR3 nucleotides: TGCGCCAGCAGCTTGGCGGCGTCAGATACGCAGTATTTT. Based on the CDR3 plus reference TRBV5-1 and TRBJ2-3, the full variable domain is KAGVTQTPRYLIKTRGQQVTLSCSPISGHRSVSWYQQTPGQGLQFLFEYFSETQRNKGNFPGRFSGRQFSNSRSEMNVSTLELGDSALYLCASSLAASDTQYFGPGTRLTVL.

The sample holds one count of this clone. V gene TRBV27 combines with J gene TRBJ1-2; D is ambiguous. From germline, CDR1 is MNHEY and CDR2 SMNVEV (reference sequence). The CDR3 has 15 amino acids. V was clipped by 6 bases and J by 0 bases, with 14 bases between them. The CDR3 sequence is CASSPWATTNYGYTF. The CDR3 DNA reads as TGTGCCAGCAGCCCATGGGCCACCACTAACTATGGCTACACCTTC.

V gene TRBV7-3 combines with J gene TRBJ2-2; D remains ambiguous. This CDR3 is built from 13 residues. V was shortened by 1 base and J by 6 bases, with 6 bases between the two germline ends. Germline V lookup: CDR1 SGHTA, CDR2 FQGTGA. DNA for the CDR3: TGTGCCAGCAGCTTAAGCATGCCCGGGGAGCTGTTTTTT. Translation gives CASSLSMPGELFF.

The chain joins TRBV18 to TRBJ2-5; D could derive from TRBD1 or TRBD2 (6 bases each). Trimming cost V 1 base and J 5 bases, with 14 bases left between them. The CDR3 totals 15 residues. The germline gives CDR1 KGHSH, CDR2 LQKENI. The DNA of the CDR3 is TGTGCCAGCTCACCACTGACAGGCAGCGGGGAGACCCAGTACTTC. Its protein is CASSPLTGSGETQYF.

The chain recombines TRBV29-1 with TRBJ2-4; D gene ambiguous. Trimming took 4 bases from V and 8 from J, leaving 6 bases between them. The length of the CDR3 is 10 residues. Germline CDR1 reads SQVTM; CDR2 reads ANQGSEA. CDR3 nucleotide sequence: TGCAGCGTTGGGGTGGACATTCAGTACTTC. Translated: CSVGVDIQYF.

J is TRBJ1-5 and V is TRBV29-1; 8 positions match TRBD1. CDR1 is SQVTM, CDR2 ANQGSEA, per germline. This CDR3 contains 13 residues. The V and J ends lost 7 bases and 7 bases, in that order; junction bases with no gene match: 9. CDR3 nucleotides: TGCAGCGCCAAGGACAGGGCAGGACAGCCCCAGCATTTT. It translates to CSAKDRAGQPQHF.

The chain links TRBV6-5 to TRBJ1-2; the D gene is possibly TRBD1 (6 bases). This CDR3 has 13 residues. The V end lost 6 bases, the J end lost 6 bases, and 14 bases lay between the germline ends. CDR1 is MNHEY and CDR2 is SVGAGI in the germline V gene. The CDR3, as DNA: TGTGCCAGCAGACGAGGGGGTCCCAATGGCTACACCTTC. Protein product: CASRRGGPNGYTF.

The J gene is TRBJ2-7, the V gene TRBV19; 11 bases fit TRBD2. The CDR3 sequence is 16 residues long. Looked up from germline, CDR1 is LNHDA and CDR2 is SQIVND (reference sequence). Trimming removed 1 base from V and 3 bases from J; junction bases left unmatched: 5. Written as DNA, the CDR3 is TGTGCCAGTAGTATAGGACTAGCGGGACTTAGCTACGAGCAGTACTTC. Translating it yields CASSIGLAGLSYEQYF.

The chain uses TRBV28 and TRBJ2-7; perhaps TRBD1 as D (6 bases). Germline V lookup: CDR1 MDHEN, CDR2 SYDVKM. V shed 3 bases and J shed 0 bases, with 27 bases lying between them. CDR3 size: 20 residues. CDR3 DNA sequence: TGTGCCAGCAGTTTCTCTTATGTCCCGCGACAGGCCCAACTCTCCTACGAGCAGTACTTC. Protein product: CASSFSYVPRQAQLSYEQYF.

This clone has only a few counts. The chain recombines TRBV6-1 with TRBJ1-1, with 7 bases lining up with TRBD1. Germline assignment: CDR1 MNHNS and CDR2 SASEGT. V gave up 2 bases and J gave up 11 bases; unmatched junction bases: 5. This CDR3 is 12 amino acids long. CDR3: CASSELRGLAFF. Here the CDR3 DNA reads TGTGCCAGCAGTGAACTGAGGGGGCTGGCTTTCTTT.

The V call is TRBV28, the J call TRBJ1-5; maybe TRBD1 (5 bases). This CDR3 spans 14 amino acids. V gave up 5 bases and J gave up 6 bases, with 14 bases separating them. The V gene's germline CDR1 is MDHEN and CDR2 SYDVKM. The CDR3 reads CASSMDRGPQPQHF. The CDR3 region has the DNA TGTGCCAGCAGTATGGATCGGGGCCCTCAGCCCCAGCATTTT.

The rearrangement joins TRBV14 to TRBJ1-1; D possibly corresponds to TRBD1 (5 bases). CDR3 length: 15 amino acids. V dropped 4 bases and J dropped 5 bases, with 17 bases sitting between them. Germline lookup yields CDR1 SGHDN and CDR2 FVKESK. In nucleotides, the CDR3 is TGTGCCAGCAGCCCCCTTGTGGGGGGAGGGACTGAAGCTTTCTTT. Protein product: CASSPLVGGGTEAFF.

This chain links TRBV4-1 with TRBJ2-1; tentatively, D is TRBD1 (5 bases). V lost 1 base, J lost 0 bases, and 13 bases lay in between. Germline V gene lookup returns CDR1 MGHRA and CDR2 YSYEKL. The CDR3 is made up of 17 amino acids. The chain's CDR3 is CASSQVGRSSSYNEQFF. CDR3 sequence (DNA): TGCGCCAGCAGCCAAGTGGGGCGTTCAAGCTCCTACAATGAGCAGTTCTTC.

V usage is TRBV18 and J usage is TRBJ2-5; TRBD1 agrees at 8 bases. From germline, CDR1 is KGHSH and CDR2 LQKENI. This CDR3 contains 15 residues. Trimming at V came to 4 bases and at J to 5 bases, leaving 9 bases not matched to a gene. For the CDR3, the DNA is TGTGCCAGCTCACGGACAGGGAGAGAGAAGGAGACCCAGTACTTC. It specifies CASSRTGREKETQYF.

The chain links TRBV6-5 to TRBJ1-2; D is unresolved. CDR1 is MNHEY, CDR2 SVGAGI, per germline. V lost 6 bases and J 0 bases, leaving 8 bases between the germline ends. CDR3 length equals 13 residues. The DNA of the CDR3 is TGTGCCAGCAGGTCACAAGCTAACTATGGCTACACCTTC. It translates to CASRSQANYGYTF.

This chain joins TRBV7-7 and TRBJ2-2; 14 nucleotides agree with TRBD2. Germline V gene data show CDR1 as SSHAT and CDR2 as FNYEAQ (reference sequence). This CDR3 is 15 amino acids long. V lost 5 bases and J lost 6; bases outside the gene matches: 2. CDR3 DNA sequence: TGTGCCAGCAGCCGACTAGCGGGGGGGTCCGGGGAGCTGTTTTTT. This gives the protein CASSRLAGGSGELFF.

This rearrangement joins TRBV5-4 to TRBJ2-2; TRBD2 matches at 11 bases. V was pared by 2 bases and J by 0 bases, with 3 bases of the junction left unmatched. CDR3 size: 17 residues. The V gene's germline CDR1 is SGHNT and CDR2 YYREEE (reference sequence). This CDR3 reads CASSFNSGRANTGELFF. CDR3 nucleotides: TGTGCCAGCAGCTTCAATAGCGGGAGGGCGAACACCGGGGAGCTGTTTTTT.

This chain's CDR3 is CASSRDNSYEQYF. The CDR3 nucleotides read TGCGCCAGCAGCCGGGACAACTCCTACGAGCAGTACTTC. This chain uses TRBV5-1 with TRBJ2-7; D may be TRBD1 (6 bases). Per the germline V gene, CDR1 is SGHRS and CDR2 is YFSETQ. There are 13 residues in the CDR3. V lost 4 bases and J 0 bases, leaving 8 bases between the germline ends.

J is TRBJ1-4 and V is TRBV10-1; TRBD1 matches 10 bases. Unmatched junction bases numbered 5, after V lost 4 bases and J lost 3 bases. The germline gives CDR1 WNHNN, CDR2 SYGVQD (reference sequence). CDR3 length: 16 residues. The CDR3 DNA sequence: TGCGCCAGCAGTGTAAGGGACAGGGGACCTAATGAAAAACTGTTTTTT. Its translation is CASSVRDRGPNEKLFF.